These 21 T cell receptor beta chains were sequenced from one sample in a study of response to subunit inactivated influenza vaccine. TCRdb re-derived calls from the RT-PCR reads in MiXCR, one entry per CDR3 protein. The data hold about 620,000 distinct CDR3 sequences, with roughly 12% observed a single time. These data are also associated with another study on T cells expressing NK-cell markers. From that second work: UMI-tagged 5'RACE template switching yielded the TCR beta cDNA.

This sample comprised PBMCs from blood, obtained on the day of vaccination. The origin of the receptors is a man in his forties or fifties who received an inactivated influenza vaccine.

This clonotype appeared many times. This chain connects TRBV5-1 to TRBJ2-5; D gene uncertain. Trimming cost V 4 bases and J 3 bases, with 13 bases left between them. Germline values: CDR1 SGHRS, CDR2 YFSETQ. CDR3 size: 14 residues. This chain's CDR3 is CASSPRILEETQYF. CDR3 DNA: TGCGCCAGCAGCCCCCGAATTCTGGAAGAGACCCAGTACTTC.

This chain links TRBV20-1 with TRBJ2-7, with TRBD1 as a possible D gene (5 bases). The germline V and J ends were trimmed by 1 base and 7 bases, with 23 bases remaining between them. CDR3 length equals 16 residues. Germline values: CDR1 DFQATT, CDR2 SNEGSKA (reference sequence). CDR3 nucleotide sequence: TGCAGTGCTAGAGGTCGGCAGGCAGGGAATCTGCGAGAGCAGTACTTC. This encodes CSARGRQAGNLREQYF.

V gene TRBV10-3 combines with J gene TRBJ1-6; unclear D gene. V dropped 3 bases and J dropped 0 bases, with 9 bases sitting between them. Germline CDR1 and CDR2: ENHRY and SYGVKD. The CDR3 has 16 amino acids. The CDR3 here is CAISDEEYSYNSPLHF. The CDR3 DNA reads as TGTGCCATCAGTGACGAGGAATACTCCTATAATTCACCCCTCCACTTT.

This clonotype was counted only a few times. The J gene is TRBJ2-2, the V gene TRBV6-1; possible D gene TRBD2, 5 bases. V was trimmed by 5 bases and J by 4 bases, leaving 11 bases between them. Germline CDR1 and CDR2: MNHNS and SASEGT. This CDR3 comprises 14 residues. The CDR3 loop reads CASSPDYTTGELFF. CDR3 coding DNA: TGTGCCAGCAGTCCAGACTATACCACCGGGGAGCTGTTTTTT.

In this sample, this clonotype turned up a few times. The chain joins TRBV5-1 to TRBJ1-6; unclear D gene. Germline V CDR1 and CDR2: SGHRS, YFSETQ. This CDR3 has 16 amino acids. The germline V and J ends were trimmed by 5 bases and 6 bases, with 18 bases remaining between them. The CDR3 loop reads CASSIDGGSLNSPLHF. The CDR3, as DNA: TGCGCCAGCAGTATAGACGGAGGCAGTCTTAATTCACCCCTCCACTTT.

The genes are TRBV7-2 and TRBJ2-2, with 10 bases identical to TRBD2. V shed 5 bases, J shed 5 bases, and the junction held 5 bases outside the gene matches. The CDR3 totals 15 residues. Germline V gives CDR1 SGHTA, CDR2 FQGNSA. The chain's CDR3 is CASSLLLAGTGELFF. The CDR3 DNA reads TGTGCCAGCAGCCTCTTACTAGCGGGGACCGGGGAGCTGTTTTTT.

This rearrangement joins TRBV2 to TRBJ2-1; possibly TRBD2 for D (5 bases). CDR1 and CDR2 from the germline V gene are SNHLY and FYNNEI. The CDR3 has 13 residues. V shed 8 bases and J shed 9 bases, with 17 bases lying between them. The CDR3 is CASFEKLAFEQFF. Here the CDR3 DNA reads TGTGCCAGCTTCGAGAAATTAGCGTTTGAGCAGTTCTTC.

This clonotype showed up just a few times. V is TRBV18 and J is TRBJ2-1, with 8 bases aligning to TRBD2. Per the germline V gene, CDR1 is KGHSH and CDR2 is LQKENI. J lost 3 bases, V lost 3 bases, and 4 bases had no gene match. The CDR3 is made up of 15 amino acids. CDR3 nucleotide sequence: TGTGCCAGCTCACCGTTCAGCGGGGGCTACAATGAGCAGTTCTTC. Translating it yields CASSPFSGGYNEQFF.

This clonotype was detected only a few times. V is TRBV6-4 and J is TRBJ2-1; 8 positions match TRBD1. The CDR3 totals 18 residues. V was clipped by 0 bases and J by 4 bases; unmatched bases: 11. Germline V gene data show CDR1 as MRHNA and CDR2 as SNTAGT. Written as DNA, the CDR3 is TGTGCCAGCAGTGACTCGAGTAGGGCAGGGGGCGGTTACAATGAGCAGTTCTTC. Translating gives CASSDSSRAGGGYNEQFF.

This clonotype appeared a few times. V usage is TRBV18 and J usage is TRBJ2-7; the D gene is possibly TRBD2 (5 bases). Trimming stripped 1 base from V and 5 bases from J, with 9 bases between. Looked up from germline, CDR1 is KGHSH and CDR2 is LQKENI. The CDR3 loop spans 13 amino acids. The CDR3: CASSPRRADEQYF. CDR3 sequence (DNA): TGTGCCAGCTCACCACGGCGGGCGGACGAGCAGTACTTC.

This clonotype was counted only a few times. CDR3 bases: TGTGCCAGCAGCCGATTACACGGTCCTGAGGCCGAGCAGTACTTC. Encoded protein: CASSRLHGPEAEQYF. V is TRBV3-1 and J is TRBJ2-7; the D is unclear. This CDR3 spans 15 amino acids. In germline, CDR1 is LGHDT, CDR2 YNNKEL (reference sequence). V was shortened by 4 bases and J by 6 bases, with 19 bases between the two germline ends.

The V and J genes are TRBV20-1 and TRBJ2-2; TRBD1 matches at 11 bases. In germline, CDR1 is DFQATT, CDR2 SNEGSKA (reference sequence). This CDR3 has 15 residues. The V gene end was trimmed by 6 bases and the J gene end by 7 bases; junction bases not matched to a gene: 10. The CDR3 is CSALSGQGAGGELFF. The CDR3 DNA is TGCAGTGCCCTATCCGGACAGGGGGCAGGCGGGGAGCTGTTTTTT.

This clonotype appeared a few times. This chain uses TRBV7-9 with TRBJ1-2; D is undetermined. CDR1 and CDR2 (germline): SEHNR, FQNEAQ (reference sequence). The germline V and J ends were trimmed by 1 base and 8 bases, with 17 bases remaining between them. This CDR3 has 15 residues. The CDR3 bases are TGTGCCAGCAGCTTAGTCGCCGGGATCTCTGGGGGCTACACCTTC. This encodes CASSLVAGISGGYTF.

In this sample, this clonotype turned up a few times. The V call is TRBV3-1, the J call TRBJ2-3; perhaps D is TRBD1 or TRBD2 (5 bases each). This CDR3 comprises 15 residues. CDR1 LGHDT and CDR2 YNNKEL come from the germline V gene (reference sequence). Trimming removed 4 bases from V and 3 bases from J, with 14 bases in between. CDR3 coding DNA: TGTGCCAGCAGCCCTAAGCAGGGAGTAACAGATACGCAGTATTTT. It is translated as CASSPKQGVTDTQYF.

The chain carries TRBV19 and TRBJ2-1; weak D call: TRBD2 (6 bases). Between the trimmed V and J ends, which lost 4 bases and 3 bases, there was a span of 19 bases. CDR3 length equals 17 residues. Germline V gene lookup returns CDR1 LNHDA and CDR2 SQIVND (reference sequence). CDR3 sequence: CASSTSGLPGLYNEQFF. As DNA, the CDR3 is TGTGCCAGTAGTACTTCGGGACTCCCAGGGCTCTACAATGAGCAGTTCTTC.

This clonotype was observed a few times. The V call is TRBV18, the J call TRBJ2-3; D unresolved. Trimming cost V 2 bases and J 6 bases, with 6 bases left between them. Germline CDR1 reads KGHSH; CDR2 reads LQKENI. The CDR3 loop spans 12 amino acids. CDR3 DNA: TGTGCCAGCTCACCAGTGCAGGATACGCAGTATTTT. Its translation is CASSPVQDTQYF.

There are a few counts of this clonotype. The chain employs TRBV4-1 and TRBJ2-7; 8 bases map to TRBD1. Germline V gene lookup returns CDR1 MGHRA and CDR2 YSYEKL. V gave up 1 base and J gave up 3 bases; unmatched junction bases: 8. This CDR3 has 16 residues. CDR3 sequence (DNA): TGCGCCAGCAGCCAAGTGGGATCAGGGACAGGCTACGAGCAGTACTTC. It codes for CASSQVGSGTGYEQYF.

This chain joins TRBV29-1 and TRBJ2-2; 7 nucleotides align to TRBD1. Trimming removed 2 bases from V and 1 base from J; junction bases left unmatched: 7. Germline V gene lookup returns CDR1 SQVTM and CDR2 ANQGSEA. The CDR3 has 16 amino acids. The DNA of the CDR3 is TGCAGCGTTGAATATCGGTCAGGGGGGAACACCGGGGAGCTGTTTTTT. Translating gives CSVEYRSGGNTGELFF.

This clonotype was seen more than once but under ten times. The J gene is TRBJ2-2, the V gene TRBV4-3; TRBD1 matches 8 bases. CDR1 LGHNA and CDR2 YSLEER come from the germline V gene. The length of the CDR3 is 15 residues. J lost 5 bases, V lost 4 bases, and 6 bases had no gene match. The CDR3 region is CASSPRGQGTGELFF. The CDR3 region has the DNA TGCGCCAGCAGCCCGAGAGGACAGGGTACCGGGGAGCTGTTTTTT.

This clonotype was seen repeatedly, ten times or more. V is TRBV5-1 and J is TRBJ2-1, with D possibly matching TRBD1 (5 bases). The germline V gene encodes CDR1 SGHRS and CDR2 YFSETQ. The CDR3 is made up of 17 amino acids. Trimming took off 3 bases at V and 3 bases at J, with 19 bases between the two ends. The CDR3 is CASSYRVSRVGYNEQFF. The CDR3 nucleotides read TGCGCCAGCAGCTATCGCGTCTCCAGGGTTGGCTACAATGAGCAGTTCTTC.

This clonotype appeared a few times. The chain employs TRBV18 and TRBJ2-7; 7 nucleotides agree with TRBD2. V was pared by 2 bases and J by 4 bases, with 14 bases of the junction left unmatched. The CDR3 runs to 17 residues. Germline CDR1 is KGHSH and CDR2 is LQKENI. Here the CDR3 reads CASSPIGGSPTTYEQYF. CDR3 in DNA: TGTGCCAGCTCACCAATCGGCGGGAGCCCTACCACGTACGAGCAGTACTTC.